This is a list of T cell receptor beta chains from one sample in a study of OX40 agonist ivuxolimab in advanced cancers. The method was immunoSEQ multiplex PCR; TCRdb's version includes in-frame clones alone and lacks a portion of them. The sample has about 58,000 clones, over 75% seen once. The sample here was CD4+ or CD8+ T cells sorted from blood, taken in a trial of the OX40 agonist ivuxolimab. Every receptor here comes from an adult with an advanced solid tumor such as melanoma, head and neck, liver or kidney cancer. The CDR3 runs from the conserved cysteine through the conserved F or W. Fields, in order: clone size, D gene, V gene, J gene, CDR3 DNA, CDR3 protein. D genes are given only for firm matches. Some rows have no size entry. The others give once, few or many, or a class for an expanded clone.

clone_size: -
d_call: -
v_call: TRBV6-1
j_call: TRBJ2-5
cdr3_nt: TGTGCCAGTCTCCGGGACGGACAAGAGACCCAGTACTTC
cdr3_aa: CASLRDGQETQYF

clone_size: -
d_call: TRBD1
v_call: TRBV10-3
j_call: TRBJ1-5
cdr3_nt: TGTGCCATCAGCCCCGACAGGGTTGGTCAGCCCCAGCATTTT
cdr3_aa: CAISPDRVGQPQHF

clone_size: -
d_call: TRBD1
v_call: TRBV7-7
j_call: TRBJ2-5
cdr3_nt: TGTGCCAGCAGCCACCAGGCAGGGGGCCAAGAGACCCAGTACTTC
cdr3_aa: CASSHQAGGQETQYF

clone_size: -
d_call: TRBD1
v_call: TRBV5-1
j_call: TRBJ2-7
cdr3_nt: TGCGCCAGCAGCCCGATGAACAGGGGCCTCGGTTCCGAGCAGTACTTC
cdr3_aa: CASSPMNRGLGSEQYF

clone_size: -
d_call: TRBD1
v_call: TRBV5-5
j_call: TRBJ1-2
cdr3_nt: TGTGCCAGCAGTTGGGACAGGGGGCAAGAGGGCACCTTC
cdr3_aa: CASSWDRGQEGTF

clone_size: once
d_call: -
v_call: TRBV5-1
j_call: TRBJ2-5
cdr3_nt: TGCGCCAGCAGCTTGCTCGGGGAGGACCAGTACTTC
cdr3_aa: CASSLLGEDQYF

clone_size: -
d_call: TRBD2
v_call: TRBV7-9
j_call: TRBJ2-5
cdr3_nt: TGTGCCAGCAGCGAGCTAGCGGGGGAGACCCAGTACTTC
cdr3_aa: CASSELAGETQYF

clone_size: -
d_call: -
v_call: TRBV5-6
j_call: TRBJ1-1
cdr3_nt: TGTGCCAGCAGCTTTGGGGTGGGCACTGAAGCTTTCTTT
cdr3_aa: CASSFGVGTEAFF

clone_size: once
d_call: TRBD1
v_call: TRBV6-1
j_call: TRBJ2-7
cdr3_nt: TGTGCCAGCAGTTATGGACAGGGTTTCTACGAGCAGTACTTC
cdr3_aa: CASSYGQGFYEQYF

clone_size: once
d_call: -
v_call: TRBV11-3
j_call: TRBJ2-5
cdr3_nt: TGTGCCAGCAGCGGGGGAGGACTTCGAGAGACCCAGTACTTC
cdr3_aa: CASSGGGLRETQYF

clone_size: -
d_call: TRBD1
v_call: TRBV28
j_call: TRBJ1-1
cdr3_nt: TGTGCCAGCACTTTCCCCTGGGACAGGAGAATCACTGAAGCTTTCTTT
cdr3_aa: CASTFPWDRRITEAFF

clone_size: -
d_call: TRBD1
v_call: TRBV11-3
j_call: TRBJ2-5
cdr3_nt: TGTGCCAGCACGTCGGGACAGGGGAAAGAGACCCAGTACTTC
cdr3_aa: CASTSGQGKETQYF

clone_size: -
d_call: TRBD2
v_call: TRBV11-2
j_call: TRBJ2-1
cdr3_nt: TGTGCCAGCAGCTTTGGACTAGCGGGGGACAATGAGCAGTTCTTC
cdr3_aa: CASSFGLAGDNEQFF

clone_size: -
d_call: TRBD1
v_call: TRBV28
j_call: TRBJ1-2
cdr3_nt: TGTGCCAGCTCCGAGGGGGCACCCGCTTCCTATGGCTACACCTTC
cdr3_aa: CASSEGAPASYGYTF

clone_size: -
d_call: -
v_call: TRBV19
j_call: TRBJ1-2
cdr3_nt: TGTGCCAGTAGTATACCAGTAAACTATGGCTACACCTTC
cdr3_aa: CASSIPVNYGYTF

clone_size: -
d_call: TRBD1
v_call: TRBV6-1
j_call: TRBJ1-4
cdr3_nt: TGTGCCAGCAGTGAAGTGGGACAGGGTGATGAAAAACTGTTTTTT
cdr3_aa: CASSEVGQGDEKLFF

clone_size: -
d_call: TRBD1
v_call: TRBV6-5
j_call: TRBJ2-5
cdr3_nt: TGTGCCAGCAGTTCCGAACTTCGACAGGGAAAAGAGACCCAGTACTTC
cdr3_aa: CASSSELRQGKETQYF

clone_size: -
d_call: -
v_call: TRBV7-2
j_call: TRBJ1-4
cdr3_nt: TGTGCCAGCAGCTTAAGCTGGAATGAAAAACTGTTTTTT
cdr3_aa: CASSLSWNEKLFF

clone_size: -
d_call: TRBD2
v_call: TRBV10-3
j_call: TRBJ2-3
cdr3_nt: TGTGCCATCAGTGGGCCTAGCGATCGCGGGGGGGCTTCAGTGTCGCAGTATTTT
cdr3_aa: CAISGPSDRGGASVSQYF

clone_size: -
d_call: -
v_call: TRBV29-1
j_call: TRBJ2-3
cdr3_nt: TGCAGCGCCCCAGGGTCGCCAGGCGGCGAGACAGATACGCAGTATTTT
cdr3_aa: CSAPGSPGGETDTQYF

clone_size: -
d_call: TRBD2
v_call: TRBV29-1
j_call: TRBJ2-3
cdr3_nt: TGCAGCGTTGGGCGCCTGGGGGGGGGACTGAACACAGATACGCAGTATTTT
cdr3_aa: CSVGRLGGGLNTDTQYF

clone_size: once
d_call: -
v_call: TRBV21-1
j_call: TRBJ2-7
cdr3_nt: TGTGCCAACCGATCCGGGACAGGGGCCTACGAGCAGTACTTC
cdr3_aa: CANRSGTGAYEQYF

clone_size: -
d_call: TRBD1
v_call: TRBV7-8
j_call: TRBJ1-1
cdr3_nt: TGTGCCAGCAGCTACGGACAGGGGGGGGATTTGAACACTGAAGCTTTCTTT
cdr3_aa: CASSYGQGGDLNTEAFF

clone_size: -
d_call: -
v_call: TRBV5-4
j_call: TRBJ1-2
cdr3_nt: TGTGCCAGCAGCCTCGACCCCCTCTCGGGCTATGGCTACACCTTC
cdr3_aa: CASSLDPLSGYGYTF

clone_size: -
d_call: -
v_call: TRBV7-2
j_call: TRBJ1-5
cdr3_nt: TGTGCCAGCAGCTCCCGGCTGGGGGGAGATCAGCCCCAGCATTTT
cdr3_aa: CASSSRLGGDQPQHF

clone_size: -
d_call: TRBD1
v_call: TRBV2
j_call: TRBJ2-7
cdr3_nt: TGTGCCAGCAGTGAGATCCAGGGGGCGAGGTACGAGCAGTACTTC
cdr3_aa: CASSEIQGARYEQYF

clone_size: -
d_call: -
v_call: TRBV19
j_call: TRBJ1-2
cdr3_nt: TGTGCCAGTAGTATAGTGCAGGGGAGTTCTTCTAACTATGGCTACACCTTC
cdr3_aa: CASSIVQGSSSNYGYTF

clone_size: -
d_call: -
v_call: TRBV19
j_call: TRBJ2-7
cdr3_nt: TGTGCCAGTAGTATAGCCGGGGGTCCCTACGAGCAGTACTTC
cdr3_aa: CASSIAGGPYEQYF

clone_size: -
d_call: -
v_call: TRBV5-1
j_call: TRBJ1-4
cdr3_nt: TGCGCCAGCAGCGCCAATAAGGGGGAAAAACTGTTTTTT
cdr3_aa: CASSANKGEKLFF

clone_size: -
d_call: -
v_call: TRBV28
j_call: TRBJ1-2
cdr3_nt: TGTGCCAGCAGAGGGTCAGCAGACGTCTATGGCTACACCTTC
cdr3_aa: CASRGSADVYGYTF

clone_size: -
d_call: TRBD1
v_call: TRBV6-1
j_call: TRBJ1-1
cdr3_nt: TGTGCCAGCAGTGCGGCCGGGACAGGGAACACTGAAGCTTTCTTT
cdr3_aa: CASSAAGTGNTEAFF

clone_size: -
d_call: -
v_call: TRBV7-9
j_call: TRBJ1-6
cdr3_nt: TGTGCCAGCAGCTTCGGCAGGGCCCGTAATGATTCACCCCTCCACTTT
cdr3_aa: CASSFGRARNDSPLHF

clone_size: -
d_call: -
v_call: TRBV4-1
j_call: TRBJ1-2
cdr3_nt: TGCGCCAGCAGCCAAGATAGGACAGCTAGGCGTGGCACCTTC
cdr3_aa: CASSQDRTARRGTF

clone_size: few
d_call: TRBD2
v_call: TRBV6-5
j_call: TRBJ2-5
cdr3_nt: TGTGCCAGCAGCCGAGCGGGGGAGACCCAGTACTTC
cdr3_aa: CASSRAGETQYF

clone_size: -
d_call: TRBD1
v_call: TRBV7-8
j_call: TRBJ1-4
cdr3_nt: TGTGCCAGCAACAGGGGCTTAAATGAAAAACTGTTTTTT
cdr3_aa: CASNRGLNEKLFF

clone_size: -
d_call: TRBD1
v_call: TRBV28
j_call: TRBJ1-1
cdr3_nt: TGTGCCAGCAGTTCCGACAGGGGGATAGGGTACACTGAAGCTTTCTTT
cdr3_aa: CASSSDRGIGYTEAFF

clone_size: -
d_call: -
v_call: TRBV6-4
j_call: TRBJ1-6
cdr3_nt: TGTGCCACCGCGGCAACCTTCTATTCACCCCTCCACTTT
cdr3_aa: CATAATFYSPLHF

clone_size: -
d_call: TRBD1
v_call: TRBV5-1
j_call: TRBJ2-2
cdr3_nt: TGCGCCAGCAGCTTACCGGGACAGATCACCGGGGAGCTGTTTTTT
cdr3_aa: CASSLPGQITGELFF

clone_size: -
d_call: -
v_call: TRBV7-8
j_call: TRBJ2-2
cdr3_nt: TGTGCCAGCAGCTTTCGTTCCGTCCAACCCGGGGAGCTGTTTTTT
cdr3_aa: CASSFRSVQPGELFF

clone_size: -
d_call: -
v_call: TRBV14
j_call: TRBJ2-1
cdr3_nt: TGTGCCAGCAGCCAAATGAGGGGTGGAAATGAGCAGTTCTTC
cdr3_aa: CASSQMRGGNEQFF

clone_size: -
d_call: -
v_call: TRBV11-3
j_call: TRBJ1-1
cdr3_nt: TGTGCCAGCAGCCCCCCCTGGTTCGGGCTTGAAGCTTTCTTT
cdr3_aa: CASSPPWFGLEAFF

clone_size: -
d_call: -
v_call: TRBV15
j_call: TRBJ2-7
cdr3_nt: TGTGCCACCAGCAGAGATCTAGGCCAGGGGGGGAACGAGCAGTACTTC
cdr3_aa: CATSRDLGQGGNEQYF

clone_size: -
d_call: TRBD1
v_call: TRBV5-1
j_call: TRBJ1-1
cdr3_nt: TGCGCCAGCAGCTTGAGACAGGGAAAAACTGAAGCTTTCTTT
cdr3_aa: CASSLRQGKTEAFF

clone_size: -
d_call: -
v_call: TRBV5-3
j_call: TRBJ2-7
cdr3_nt: TGTGCCAGAAGCTTGGTTCCGACAGGCCATTCCTACGAGCAGTACTTC
cdr3_aa: CARSLVPTGHSYEQYF

clone_size: few
d_call: TRBD2
v_call: TRBV2
j_call: TRBJ2-1
cdr3_nt: TGTGCCAGCAGTGTTGTAGCGGGGTTTAACGATGAGCAGTTCTTC
cdr3_aa: CASSVVAGFNDEQFF